Below, one T cell receptor beta chain is given with its context. These data come from a study of T cell changes during pregnancy in multiple sclerosis. The CDR3 totals 15 residues. The ends were cut back, 4 bases at V and 0 bases at J, with 11 bases in the middle. Germline-derived CDR1 and CDR2 are SGHTS and YDEGEE. TCRdb keeps only in-frame clones here, not all; method: immunoSEQ multiplex PCR. The table records about 52,000 clones, approximately 92% of them present only once. The chain uses TRBV5-8 and TRBJ1-5; possibly TRBD1 for D (5 bases). Sequenced material: CD4+ T cells from peripheral blood mononuclear cells, taken in the third trimester of pregnancy. The sequence was collected from a female donor with multiple sclerosis, enrolled in a pregnancy study. Written as DNA, the CDR3 is TGTGCCAGCAGCCCGGGACTCCTTAGCAATCAGCCCCAGCATTTT. Translated, it gives CASSPGLLSNQPQHF.